The 9 T cell receptor beta chains below were found in one sample sequenced in a study of CXCR3-negative and CXCR3-positive naive CD8 T cells. All TRB cDNA libraries came from 5' RACE performed with UMI labels. TCRdb derives one entry per CDR3 protein from the 5' RACE reads, leaving out DNA. The listing contains approximately 140,000 distinct CDR3 sequences. No antigens are known for them. Study results and limitations: The study found more hydrophobic TRB CDR3s in CXCR3-positive naive cells than in CXCR3-negative naive cells.

Material: naive CXCR3+ CD8+ T cells from blood. Regarding subset: CD45RO-CCR7+CD27+CD95- naive CD8+ T cells expressing CXCR3 (TNR3+). All receptors derive from a human donor in good health. Some clones in this sample may be carry-over from other donors' samples.

V is TRBV7-2 and J is TRBJ2-7; the TCRdb call, TRBD1, lacks DNA for checking. The germline CDR1 and CDR2 sequences are SGHTA and FQGNSA. The CDR3 runs to 14 residues. This CDR3 reads CASSLSDREDEQYF. Full variable domain (remainder filled in from reference TRBV7-2 and TRBJ2-7): GAGVSQSPSNKVTEKGKDVELRCDPISGHTALYWYRQSLGQGLEFLIYFQGNSAPDKSGLPSDRFSAERTGGSVSTLTIQRTQQEDSAVYLCASSLSDREDEQYFGPGTRLTVT.

V gene TRBV16 combines with J gene TRBJ1-2; the TCRdb D gene call, TRBD1, has no DNA to confirm it. CDR1 and CDR2 (germline): KGHSY, FQNENV. This CDR3 spans 13 amino acids. CDR3 in amino acids: CASSPLGGRGYTF. Together with reference TRBV16 and TRBJ1-2, the CDR3 gives the full variable domain: GEEVAQTPKHLVRGEGQKAKLYCAPIKGHSYVFWYQQVLKNEFKFLISFQNENVFDETGMPKERFSAKCLPNSPCSLEIQATKLEDSAVYFCASSPLGGRGYTFGSGTRLTVV.

The chain combines TRBV19 with TRBJ1-5; the D call from TCRdb, TRBD1, cannot be confirmed without DNA. The CDR3 has 17 amino acids. Germline CDR1 LNHDA, CDR2 SQIVND (reference sequence). This CDR3 reads CASSIHGPGEFNQPQHF.

The chain employs TRBV15 and TRBJ1-1. The CDR3 runs to 14 residues. Germline V gene sequence: CDR1 LNHNV, CDR2 YYDKDF (reference sequence). CDR3 sequence: CATSRQGPNTEAFF. The whole variable domain, filled in from reference TRBV15 and TRBJ1-1, reads DAMVIQNPRYQVTQFGKPVTLSCSQTLNHNVMYWYQQKSSQAPKLLFHYYDKDFNNEADTPDNFQSRRPNTSFCFLDIRSPGLGDTAMYLCATSRQGPNTEAFFGQGTRLTVV.

This chain uses TRBV7-9 with TRBJ1-2. Germline CDR1 reads SEHNR; CDR2 reads FQNEAQ (reference sequence). This CDR3 region has 15 residues. The chain's CDR3 is CASSLGPDSNYAYTF.

The chain is built from TRBV28 and TRBJ1-5; TCRdb returns TRBD1, unconfirmable since there is no DNA. The CDR3 length is 15 residues. Germline V gene lookup returns CDR1 MDHEN and CDR2 SYDVKM. The CDR3 loop is CASSTQGAGNQPQHF.

The rearrangement links TRBV7-7 to TRBJ2-2; TCRdb indicates TRBD2, and absent DNA this call remains unverified. Germline assignment: CDR1 SSHAT and CDR2 FNYEAQ (reference sequence). This CDR3 is 17 amino acids long. The CDR3: CASSYGGGPTNTGELFF.

The J gene is TRBJ2-3, the V gene TRBV15; TCRdb names TRBD2, which stays unverified in the absence of DNA. The CDR3 totals 15 residues. Germline V CDR1 and CDR2: LNHNV, YYDKDF (reference sequence). The CDR3 region is CATSRLAGAGDTQYF.

V and J are TRBV29-1 and TRBJ1-1; no DNA is available, so the TRBD1 call from TCRdb remains unchecked. The CDR3 is made up of 13 amino acids. Germline V gene data show CDR1 as SQVTM and CDR2 as ANQGSEA. The CDR3 is CSVEDMGSPEAFF.